A single sample is the source of the 5 T cell receptor beta chains below, sequenced in a study of T cell responses to AZD1222 COVID-19 vaccine. The repertoire was sequenced with immunoSEQ multiplex PCR; TCRdb's copy has only in-frame clones and lacks some. The sample has some 150,000 clones, about 90% seen once. The input for sequencing was peripheral blood, taken on day 0 of AZD1222 vaccination. Receptors were obtained from an adult in good health.

The chain combines TRBV14 with TRBJ1-4; D is ambiguous. Germline V gene lookup returns CDR1 SGHDN and CDR2 FVKESK. Trimming cost V 4 bases and J 2 bases, with 8 bases left between them. This CDR3 has 14 amino acids. CDR3 bases: TGTGCCAGCAGCCCCCGGTTGACTAATGAAAAACTGTTTTTT. Encoded protein: CASSPRLTNEKLFF. The variable domain in full, completed from reference TRBV14 and TRBJ1-4, reads EAGVTQFPSHSVIEKGQTVTLRCDPISGHDNLYWYRRVMGKEIKFLLHFVKESKQDESGMPNNRFLAERTGGTYSTLKVQPAELEDSGVYFCASSPRLTNEKLFFGSGTQLSVL.

V is TRBV4-1 and J is TRBJ1-4, with TRBD1 matching over 9 bases. Trimming removed 3 bases from V and 0 bases from J; junction bases left unmatched: 5. This CDR3 is built from 17 residues. Germline CDR1 is MGHRA and CDR2 is YSYEKL. The CDR3 DNA reads TGCGCCAGCAGCCAGGGACAGGGCTTTGCAACTAATGAAAAACTGTTTTTT. Its translation is CASSQGQGFATNEKLFF.

This clone was picked up one time. The chain carries TRBV3-1 (or the pseudogene TRBV3-2) and TRBJ1-5; D remains unclear. Germline V gene data show CDR1 as LGHDT and CDR2 as YNNKEL (reference sequence). The V end was cut by 0 bases, the J end by 7 bases, with 10 bases between. The CDR3 covers 14 residues. The DNA of the CDR3 is TGTGCCAGCAGCCAAGATGCGGAGAGCCAGCCCCAGCATTTT. It translates to CASSQDAESQPQHF.

The chain has TRBV24-1 and TRBJ2-7; TRBD2 might be the D (5 bases). V was clipped by 8 bases and J by 3 bases, with 10 bases between them. The CDR3 contains 12 residues. The germline CDR1 and CDR2 sequences are KGHDR and SFDVKD. CDR3 nucleotide sequence: TGTGCCACCACCGCGGAGGTCTACGAGCAGTACTTC. Protein: CATTAEVYEQYF.

J is TRBJ1-2 and V is TRBV7-2, with D maybe TRBD1 (6 bases). CDR3 size: 15 residues. The V end lost 1 base, the J end lost 4 bases, and 13 bases lay between the germline ends. Germline lookup yields CDR1 SGHTA and CDR2 FQGNSA. As DNA, the CDR3 is TGTGCCAGCAGCTTAGGTCGGGGGGCGATCTATGGCTACACCTTC. This codes for CASSLGRGAIYGYTF.